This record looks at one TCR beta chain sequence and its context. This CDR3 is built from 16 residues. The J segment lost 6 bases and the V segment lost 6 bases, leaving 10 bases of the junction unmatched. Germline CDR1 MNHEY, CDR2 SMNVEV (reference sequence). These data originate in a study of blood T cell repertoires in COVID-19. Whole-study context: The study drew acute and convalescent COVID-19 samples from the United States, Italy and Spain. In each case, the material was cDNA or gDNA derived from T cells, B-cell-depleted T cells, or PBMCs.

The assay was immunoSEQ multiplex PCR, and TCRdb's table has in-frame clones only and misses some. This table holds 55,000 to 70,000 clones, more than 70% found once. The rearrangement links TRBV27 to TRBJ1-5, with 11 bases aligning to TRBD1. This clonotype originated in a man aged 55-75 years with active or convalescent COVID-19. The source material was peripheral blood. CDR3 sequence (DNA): TGTGCCAGCAGGACATCGGGACAGGGGGAGAGTCAGCCCCAGCATTTT. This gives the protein CASRTSGQGESQPQHF.